Each of the 8 T cell receptor beta chains below was sequenced from the same sample in a study of T cells in Graves' hyperthyroidism and ophthalmopathy. Amplification targeted TCR beta CDR3 regions from RNA transcripts. A set of HTBI primers served as the primers for a first-round RT-PCR of the TCR CDR3. MiXCR was run by TCRdb on the multiplex PCR reads, yielding one entry per CDR3 protein. The sample lists roughly 500,000 distinct CDR3 sequences; around 45% were seen once. Sequences were obtained from peripheral blood or thyroid tissue (not recorded which). These TCRs come from an adult woman with Graves' disease, either hyperthyroidism or ophthalmopathy (not recorded which).

This clonotype was counted many times. The rearrangement joins TRBV3-1 to TRBJ1-5; D may be TRBD1 (5 bases). The ends were cut back, 2 bases at V and 11 bases at J, with 13 bases in the middle. Looked up from germline, CDR1 is LGHDT and CDR2 is YNNKEL (reference sequence). CDR3 size: 13 residues. CDR3 DNA: TGTGCCAGCAGCCAACAGGGTAAGGGGACCCAGCATTTT. Protein: CASSQQGKGTQHF.

This clonotype has ten or more counts. The chain recombines TRBV19 with TRBJ1-1; D may be TRBD1 (5 bases). V lost 6 bases to trimming and J lost 5 bases, with 13 bases between them. Germline-derived CDR1 and CDR2 are LNHDA and SQIVND (reference sequence). This CDR3 is built from 13 residues. CDR3 sequence (DNA): TGTGCCAGTAGCAAAGGGGTGAGGACTGAAGCTTTCTTT. It translates to CASSKGVRTEAFF.

This clonotype was picked up a small number of times. DNA of the CDR3: TGTGCCAGCAGTCAACTCCGGGCCGGGGGGGATCAGCCCCAGCATTTT. Its translation is CASSQLRAGGDQPQHF. This sequence joins TRBV6-5 and TRBJ1-5; a weak D match, TRBD1 (5 bases). There are 16 residues in the CDR3. Trimming removed 5 bases at V and 5 bases at J, with 19 bases between. Germline-derived CDR1 and CDR2 are MNHEY and SVGAGI.

The V call is TRBV12-3 or TRBV12-4, the J call TRBJ1-1; maybe TRBD1 (5 bases). V was trimmed by 6 bases and J by 1 base, leaving 15 bases between them. The CDR3 loop spans 15 amino acids. The CDR3 loop reads CASRPWTSGNTEAFF. The CDR3 region has the DNA TGTGCCAGCAGACCATGGACATCTGGGAACACTGAAGCTTTCTTT.

This clonotype has a count of ten or more. One junction end does not reproduce the germline sequence, and a read error may be involved. The chain uses TRBV7-7 and TRBJ2-7, with a weak D call TRBD1 (7 bases). The CDR3 spans 15 residues. Germline lookup yields CDR1 SSHAT and CDR2 FNYEAQ (reference sequence). CDR3: CASSVAQGGSYEQYF. CDR3 in DNA: TGTGCTAGCAGTGTCGCTCAGGGGGGCTCCTACGAGCAGTACTTC.

This chain links TRBV7-9 with TRBJ2-7, with 10 bases identical to TRBD2. The CDR3 runs to 15 residues. Germline V gene lookup returns CDR1 SEHNR and CDR2 FQNEAQ (reference sequence). V dropped 5 bases and J dropped 7; count of bases not matched to a gene: 11. CDR3 nucleotide sequence: TGTGCCAGCAGCCAAACTAGCGGGAAATACAATGAGCAGTACTTC. Its translation is CASSQTSGKYNEQYF.

This clonotype was found a few times. The CDR3 is CASSQPNRGLRGYTF. The CDR3, as DNA: TGTGCCAGCAGCCAGCCGAACAGGGGGCTAAGGGGCTACACCTTC. The chain has TRBV3-1 and TRBJ1-2, with 9 nucleotides matching TRBD1. This CDR3 has 15 residues. The germline CDR1 and CDR2 sequences are LGHDT and YNNKEL (reference sequence). Trimming cost V 3 bases and J 8 bases; bases outside gene matches: 10.

This chain links TRBV10-3 with TRBJ2-6, with unresolved D. V was shortened by 2 bases and J by 0 bases, with 8 bases between the two germline ends. The CDR3 is made up of 16 amino acids. Per germline, CDR1 ENHRY and CDR2 SYGVKD. Here the CDR3 DNA reads TGTGCCATCAGTGAGCCACACCGCTCTGGGGCCAACGTCCTGACTTTC. It specifies CAISEPHRSGANVLTF.